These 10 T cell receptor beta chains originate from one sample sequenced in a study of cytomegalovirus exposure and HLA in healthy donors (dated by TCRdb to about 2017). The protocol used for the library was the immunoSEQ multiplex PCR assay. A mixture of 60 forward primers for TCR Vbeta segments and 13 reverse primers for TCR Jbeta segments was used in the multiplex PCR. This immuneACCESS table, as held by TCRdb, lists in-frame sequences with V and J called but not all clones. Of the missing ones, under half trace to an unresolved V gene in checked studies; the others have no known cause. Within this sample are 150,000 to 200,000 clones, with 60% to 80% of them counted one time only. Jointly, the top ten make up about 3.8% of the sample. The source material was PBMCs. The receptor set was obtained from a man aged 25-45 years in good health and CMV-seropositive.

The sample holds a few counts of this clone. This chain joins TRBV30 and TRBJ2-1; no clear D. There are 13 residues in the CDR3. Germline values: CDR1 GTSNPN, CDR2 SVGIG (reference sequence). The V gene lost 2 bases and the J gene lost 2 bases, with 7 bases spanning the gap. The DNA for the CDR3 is TGTGCCTGGAGTCGACGGGCCTACAATGAGCAGTTCTTC. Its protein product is CAWSRRAYNEQFF.

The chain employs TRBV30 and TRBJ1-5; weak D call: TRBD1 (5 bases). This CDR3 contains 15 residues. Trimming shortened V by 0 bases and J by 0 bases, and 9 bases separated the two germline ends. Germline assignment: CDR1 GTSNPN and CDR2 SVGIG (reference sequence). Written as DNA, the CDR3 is TGTGCCTGGAGTGTACGGGGGGATAGCAATCAGCCCCAGCATTTT. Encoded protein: CAWSVRGDSNQPQHF.

CDR3 DNA: TGTGCCAGCTCCCTCCAGGACAGGGGGCTGGCCGGGGAGCTGTTTTTT. This gives the protein CASSLQDRGLAGELFF. This chain links TRBV18 with TRBJ2-2; 11 positions match TRBD1. Germline assignment: CDR1 KGHSH and CDR2 LQKENI. The CDR3 is 16 amino acids. Trimming took 6 bases from V and 6 from J; bases not matched to a gene: 9.

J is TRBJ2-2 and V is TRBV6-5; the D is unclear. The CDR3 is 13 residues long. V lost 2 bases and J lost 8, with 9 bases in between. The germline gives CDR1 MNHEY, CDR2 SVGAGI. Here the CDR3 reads CASSYISRGELFF. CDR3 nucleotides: TGTGCCAGCAGTTACATCAGCAGGGGGGAGCTGTTTTTT.

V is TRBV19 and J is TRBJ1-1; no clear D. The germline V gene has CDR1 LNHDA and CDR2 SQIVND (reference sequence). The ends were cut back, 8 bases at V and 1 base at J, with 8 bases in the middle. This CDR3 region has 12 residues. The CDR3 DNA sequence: TGTGCCAGTGAGGAGGGGAACACTGAAGCTTTCTTT. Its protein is CASEEGNTEAFF.

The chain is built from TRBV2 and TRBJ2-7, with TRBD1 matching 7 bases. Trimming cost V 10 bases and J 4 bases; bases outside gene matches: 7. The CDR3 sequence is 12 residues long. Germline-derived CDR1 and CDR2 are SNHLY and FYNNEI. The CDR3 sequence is CATGGQLYEQYF. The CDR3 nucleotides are TGTGCCACTGGGGGACAGTTGTACGAGCAGTACTTC.

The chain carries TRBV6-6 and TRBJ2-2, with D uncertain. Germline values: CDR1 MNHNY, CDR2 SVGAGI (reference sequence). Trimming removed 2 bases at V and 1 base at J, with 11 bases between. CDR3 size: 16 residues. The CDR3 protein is CASSYESTMNTGELFF. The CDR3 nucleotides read TGTGCCAGCAGTTACGAAAGCACGATGAACACCGGGGAGCTGTTTTTT.

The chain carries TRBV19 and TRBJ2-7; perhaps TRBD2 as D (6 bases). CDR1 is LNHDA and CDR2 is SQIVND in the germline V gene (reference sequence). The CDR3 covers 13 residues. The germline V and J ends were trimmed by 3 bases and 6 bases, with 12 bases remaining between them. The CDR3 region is CASSMGQGLEQYF. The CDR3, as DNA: TGTGCCAGTAGTATGGGGCAGGGACTCGAGCAGTACTTC.

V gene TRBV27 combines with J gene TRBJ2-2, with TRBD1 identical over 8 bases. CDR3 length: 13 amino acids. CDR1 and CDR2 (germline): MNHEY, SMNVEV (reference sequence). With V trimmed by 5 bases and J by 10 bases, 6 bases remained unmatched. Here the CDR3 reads CASSPDRGEELFF. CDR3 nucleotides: TGTGCCAGCAGTCCAGACAGGGGTGAGGAGCTGTTTTTT.

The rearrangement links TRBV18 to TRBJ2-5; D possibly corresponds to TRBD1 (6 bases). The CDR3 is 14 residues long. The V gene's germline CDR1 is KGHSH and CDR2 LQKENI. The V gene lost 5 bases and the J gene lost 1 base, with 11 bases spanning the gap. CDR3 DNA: TGTGCCAGCTCATTCCTGGACAGCCAAGAGACCCAGTACTTC. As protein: CASSFLDSQETQYF.